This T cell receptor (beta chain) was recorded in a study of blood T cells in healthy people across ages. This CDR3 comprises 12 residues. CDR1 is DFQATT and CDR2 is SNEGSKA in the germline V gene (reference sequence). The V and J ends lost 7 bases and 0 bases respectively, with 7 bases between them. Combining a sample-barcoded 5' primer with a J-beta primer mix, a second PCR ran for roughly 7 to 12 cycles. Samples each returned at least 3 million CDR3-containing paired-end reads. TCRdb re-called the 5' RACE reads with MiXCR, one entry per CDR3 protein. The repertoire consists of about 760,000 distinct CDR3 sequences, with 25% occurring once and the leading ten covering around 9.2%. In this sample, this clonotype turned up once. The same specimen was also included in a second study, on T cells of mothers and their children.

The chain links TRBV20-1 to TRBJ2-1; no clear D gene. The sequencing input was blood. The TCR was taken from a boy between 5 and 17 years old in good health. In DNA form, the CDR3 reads TGCAGTGGAAGACCCTCCTACAATGAGCAGTTCTTC. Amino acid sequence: CSGRPSYNEQFF.